This T cell receptor beta chain was documented in a study of cytomegalovirus exposure and HLA in healthy donors. Findings and limits, study-wide: According to an earlier analysis, most TCR beta V segments yielded productive rearrangements about 87% or about 30% of the time. Later analysis associated a missense DCLRE1C variant with TCR beta V- and J-gene trimming. Researchers reportedly found TCR beta sequences accurately predicted most subjects' HLA-A and HLA-B alleles.

This clone turned up a few times. The antigen remains unidentified. CDR3 size: 15 residues. Germline V CDR1 and CDR2: SGHTA, FQGNSA. The V and J ends lost 2 bases and 3 bases respectively, with 13 bases between them. PCR was performed using 60 Vbeta and 13 Jbeta primers. Sequenced by immunoSEQ multiplex PCR; TCRdb stores in-frame clones only, minus some. The sample holds under 200,000 clones; approximately 12% are singletons and the top ten take about 7.8%. The chain has TRBV7-2 and TRBJ1-2; D not certain. This TCR derives from a man aged 50-59 years in good health and CMV-seropositive. What was sequenced was PBMCs. The CDR3 DNA reads TGTGCCAGCAGCTTAACCGGCGGCGCGTACTATGGCTACACCTTC. Its translation is CASSLTGGAYYGYTF.